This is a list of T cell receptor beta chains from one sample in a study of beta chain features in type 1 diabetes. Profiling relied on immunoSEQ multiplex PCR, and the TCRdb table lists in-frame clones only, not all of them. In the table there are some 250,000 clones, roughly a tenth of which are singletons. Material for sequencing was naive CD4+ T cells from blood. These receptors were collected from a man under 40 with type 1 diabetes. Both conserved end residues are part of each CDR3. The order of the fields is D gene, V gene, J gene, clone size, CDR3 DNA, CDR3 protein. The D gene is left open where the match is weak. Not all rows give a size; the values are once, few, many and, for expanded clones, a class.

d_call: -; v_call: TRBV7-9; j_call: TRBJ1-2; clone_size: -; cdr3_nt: TGTGCCAGCAGCTTGCGGGGGGCTAACTATGGCTACACCTTC; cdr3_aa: CASSLRGANYGYTF
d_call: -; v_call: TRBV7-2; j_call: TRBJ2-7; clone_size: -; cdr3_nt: TGTGCCAGCAGCCGGAATGGGCCCTACGAGCAGTACTTC; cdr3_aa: CASSRNGPYEQYF
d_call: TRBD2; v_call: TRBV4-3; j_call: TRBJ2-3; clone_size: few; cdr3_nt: TGCGCCAGCAGCCAAGCAGCGAGCGGGGGGGGCACAGATACGCAGTATTTT; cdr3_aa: CASSQAASGGGTDTQYF
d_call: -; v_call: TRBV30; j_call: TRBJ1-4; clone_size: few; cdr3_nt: TGTGCCTGGACGGAGGGCAATAATGAAAAACTGTTTTTT; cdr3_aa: CAWTEGNNEKLFF
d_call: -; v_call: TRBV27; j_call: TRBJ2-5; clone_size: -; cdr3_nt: TGTGCCAGCAGTTCGTTGGGCAGAGAAGAGACCCAGTACTTC; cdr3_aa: CASSSLGREETQYF
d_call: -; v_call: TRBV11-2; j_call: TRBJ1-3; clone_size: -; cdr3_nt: TGTGCCAGCAACAGCGGGACATACTCTGGAAACACCATATATTTT; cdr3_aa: CASNSGTYSGNTIYF
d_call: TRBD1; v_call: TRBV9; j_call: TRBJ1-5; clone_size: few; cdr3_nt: TGTGCCAGCAGCGATGGACAGGGGGGTCAGCCCCAGCATTTT; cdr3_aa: CASSDGQGGQPQHF
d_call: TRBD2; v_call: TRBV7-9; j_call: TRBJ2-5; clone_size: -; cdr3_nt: TGTGCCAGCAGCCGGGGACTAGCGGCCCCAGAGACCCAGTACTTC; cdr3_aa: CASSRGLAAPETQYF
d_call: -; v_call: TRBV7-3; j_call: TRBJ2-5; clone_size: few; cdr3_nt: TGTGCCAGCTCAAGGCGGCCACAAGAGACCCAGTACTTC; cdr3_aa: CASSRRPQETQYF
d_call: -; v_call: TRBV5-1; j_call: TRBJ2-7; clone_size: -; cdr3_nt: TGCGCCAGCAGCTTGGCACCGGACAACTCCTACGAGCAGTACTTC; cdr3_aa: CASSLAPDNSYEQYF
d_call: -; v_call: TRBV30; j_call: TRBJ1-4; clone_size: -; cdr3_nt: TGTGCCTGGAGTTGGACAGCCTCGGGAAAACTGTTTTTT; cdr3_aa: CAWSWTASGKLFF
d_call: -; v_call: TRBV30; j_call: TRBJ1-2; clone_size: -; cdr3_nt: TGTGCCTGGAGCGCATGGGGGACAACAAATGGCTACACCTTC; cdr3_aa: CAWSAWGTTNGYTF
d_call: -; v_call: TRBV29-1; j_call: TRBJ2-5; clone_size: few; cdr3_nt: TGCAGCGTTGAAAGCCCAGGGGGGCCGGTAGACCAAGAGACCCAGTACTTC; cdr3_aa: CSVESPGGPVDQETQYF
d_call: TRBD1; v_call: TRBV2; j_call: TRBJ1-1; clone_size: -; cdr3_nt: TGTGCCGGGCCCATAGGACAGGGGGCGGCTGAAGCTTTCTTT; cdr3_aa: CAGPIGQGAAEAFF
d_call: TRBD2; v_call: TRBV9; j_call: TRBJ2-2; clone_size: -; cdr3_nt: TGTGCCAGCAGCGTAGACGTTGATGAAGCGGGGGGTCGCGGGGAGCTGTTTTTT; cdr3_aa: CASSVDVDEAGGRGELFF
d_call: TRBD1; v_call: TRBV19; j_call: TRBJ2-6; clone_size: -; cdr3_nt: TGTGCCAGCTTGGGACAGGTGGGGGCCAACGTCCTGACTTTC; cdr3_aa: CASLGQVGANVLTF
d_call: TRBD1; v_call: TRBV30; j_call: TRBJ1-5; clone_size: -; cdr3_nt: TGTGCCTGGAGTACAGGGGCCCCTAATCAGCCCCAGCATTTT; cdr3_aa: CAWSTGAPNQPQHF
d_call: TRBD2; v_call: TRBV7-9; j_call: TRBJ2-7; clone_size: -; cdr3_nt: TGTGCCAGCAGCTTAGTGGGAGGGGATGAGCAGTACTTC; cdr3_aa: CASSLVGGDEQYF
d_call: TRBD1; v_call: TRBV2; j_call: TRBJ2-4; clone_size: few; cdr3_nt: TGTGCCAGCAGTGAACAGGGGACAGTCAACATTCAGTACTTC; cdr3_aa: CASSEQGTVNIQYF
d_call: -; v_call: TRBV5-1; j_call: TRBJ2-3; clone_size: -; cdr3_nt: TGCGCCAGCAGCCCCGGGAACATTTTCGTTGGGGATACGCAGTATTTT; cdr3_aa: CASSPGNIFVGDTQYF
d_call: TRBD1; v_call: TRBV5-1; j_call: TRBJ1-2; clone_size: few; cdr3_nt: TGCGCCAGCAGCCTCGGAACAGGGGCAGGAGACTATGGCTACACCTTC; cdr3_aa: CASSLGTGAGDYGYTF
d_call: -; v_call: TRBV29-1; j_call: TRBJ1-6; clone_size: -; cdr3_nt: TGCAGCGTCACACAGGGAAGGAATTCACCCCTCCACTTT; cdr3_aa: CSVTQGRNSPLHF
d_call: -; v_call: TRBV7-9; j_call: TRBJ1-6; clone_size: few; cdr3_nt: TGTGCCAGCGTCCTTCGGGGAGGTGGTTCACCCCTCCACTTT; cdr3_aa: CASVLRGGGSPLHF
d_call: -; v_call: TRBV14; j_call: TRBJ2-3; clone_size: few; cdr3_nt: TGTGCCAGCAGCGTAAACACAGATACGCAGTATTTT; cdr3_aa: CASSVNTDTQYF
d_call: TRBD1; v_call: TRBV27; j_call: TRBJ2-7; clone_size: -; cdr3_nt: TGTGCCAGCAGCACCGGGACAGGGAAAGCCTACGAGCAGTACTTC; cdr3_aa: CASSTGTGKAYEQYF
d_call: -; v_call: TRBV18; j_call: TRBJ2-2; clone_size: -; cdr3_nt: TGTGCCAGCTCACCAGGAGCCACGGGGGGCTTGAACACCGGGGAGCTGTTTTTT; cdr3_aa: CASSPGATGGLNTGELFF
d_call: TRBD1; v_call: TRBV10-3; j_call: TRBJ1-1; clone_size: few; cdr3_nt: TGTGCCATCAGTGAGCCGGGACAGGGATTCACTGAAGCTTTCTTT; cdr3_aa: CAISEPGQGFTEAFF
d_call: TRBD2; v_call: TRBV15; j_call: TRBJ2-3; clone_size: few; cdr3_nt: TGTGCCACCAGCAGAGGTCATCGACTAGCGGGGGTCCTAACGCAGTATTTT; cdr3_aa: CATSRGHRLAGVLTQYF